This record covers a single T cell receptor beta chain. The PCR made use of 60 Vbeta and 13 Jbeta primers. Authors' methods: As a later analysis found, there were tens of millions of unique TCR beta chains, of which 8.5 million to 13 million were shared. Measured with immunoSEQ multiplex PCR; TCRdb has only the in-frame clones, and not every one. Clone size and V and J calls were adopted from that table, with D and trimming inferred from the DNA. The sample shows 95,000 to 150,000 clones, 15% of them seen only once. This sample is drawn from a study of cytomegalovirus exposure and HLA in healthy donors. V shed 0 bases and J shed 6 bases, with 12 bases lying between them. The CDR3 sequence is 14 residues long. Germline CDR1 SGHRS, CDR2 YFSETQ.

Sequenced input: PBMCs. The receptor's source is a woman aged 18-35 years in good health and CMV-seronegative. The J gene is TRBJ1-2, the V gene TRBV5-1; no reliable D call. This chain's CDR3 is CASSLASGSDGYTF. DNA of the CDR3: TGCGCCAGCAGCTTGGCCAGCGGGTCCGATGGCTACACCTTC.